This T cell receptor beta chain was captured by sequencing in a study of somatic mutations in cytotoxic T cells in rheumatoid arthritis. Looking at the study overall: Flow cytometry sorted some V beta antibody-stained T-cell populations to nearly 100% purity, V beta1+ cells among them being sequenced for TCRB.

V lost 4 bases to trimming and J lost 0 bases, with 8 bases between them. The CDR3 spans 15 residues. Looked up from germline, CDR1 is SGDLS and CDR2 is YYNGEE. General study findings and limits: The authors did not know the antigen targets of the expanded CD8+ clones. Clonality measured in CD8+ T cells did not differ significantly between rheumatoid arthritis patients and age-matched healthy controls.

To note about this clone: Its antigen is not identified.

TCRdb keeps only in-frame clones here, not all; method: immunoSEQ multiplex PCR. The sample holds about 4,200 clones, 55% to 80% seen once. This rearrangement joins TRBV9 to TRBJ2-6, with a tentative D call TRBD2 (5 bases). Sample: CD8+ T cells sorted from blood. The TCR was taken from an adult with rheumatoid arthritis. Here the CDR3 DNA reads TGTGCCAGCAGCCCGGCGGGCTCTGGGGCCAACGTCCTGACTTTC. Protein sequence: CASSPAGSGANVLTF.